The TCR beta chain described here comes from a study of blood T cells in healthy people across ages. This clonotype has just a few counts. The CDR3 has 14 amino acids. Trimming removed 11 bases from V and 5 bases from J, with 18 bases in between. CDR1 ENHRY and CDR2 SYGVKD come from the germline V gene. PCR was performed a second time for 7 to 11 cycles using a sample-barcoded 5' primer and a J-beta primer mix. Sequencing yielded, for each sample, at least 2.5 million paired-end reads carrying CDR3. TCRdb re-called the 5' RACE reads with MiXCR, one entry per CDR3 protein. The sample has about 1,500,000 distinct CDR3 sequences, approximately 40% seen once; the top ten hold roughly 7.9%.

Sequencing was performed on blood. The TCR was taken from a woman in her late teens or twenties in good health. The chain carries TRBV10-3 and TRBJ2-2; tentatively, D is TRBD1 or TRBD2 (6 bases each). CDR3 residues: CASSRGRGTGELFF. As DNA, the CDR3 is TGTGCCTCATCTCGGGGGCGGGGAACCGGGGAGCTGTTTTTT.